A single sample is the source of the 2 T cell receptor beta chains below, sequenced in a study of blood T cell repertoires in COVID-19. Libraries were prepared by immunoSEQ multiplex PCR; TCRdb keeps only in-frame clonotypes and omits some of them. The sample yields 65,000 to 90,000 clones, 79% seen once. The sample consisted of peripheral blood. The receptors here all came from a man aged 55 to 69 with active or convalescent COVID-19.

The chain recombines TRBV29-1 with TRBJ1-2; 9 nucleotides agree with TRBD1. The CDR3 has 13 residues. Trimming at V came to 4 bases and at J to 2 bases, leaving 2 bases not matched to a gene. Germline-derived CDR1 and CDR2 are SQVTM and ANQGSEA. The CDR3 loop is CSVGDRENYGYTF. As DNA, the CDR3 is TGCAGCGTTGGGGACAGGGAGAACTATGGCTACACCTTC.

The chain recombines TRBV27 with TRBJ1-1; 7 bases are a match to TRBD1. This CDR3 contains 17 residues. Germline CDR1 is MNHEY and CDR2 is SMNVEV (reference sequence). V trimming: 6 bases; J trimming: 2 bases; junction bases outside the gene matches: 15. The CDR3 DNA sequence: TGTGCCAGCAGACGGGGTCAGGGGACAGCAGGAAACACTGAAGCTTTCTTT. Protein product: CASRRGQGTAGNTEAFF.